There are a few counts of the clone carrying this TCR beta chain. The sample comes from a study of T cell responses to AZD1222 COVID-19 vaccine. CDR3 length equals 15 residues. The germline V gene encodes CDR1 MNHNS and CDR2 SASEGT. Trimming shortened V by 1 base and J by 1 base, and 10 bases separated the two germline ends. Libraries were prepared by immunoSEQ multiplex PCR; TCRdb keeps only in-frame clonotypes and omits some of them. The profile shows more than 150,000 clones, around nine tenths of them singletons. The chain employs TRBV6-1 and TRBJ1-1, with a possible D match to TRBD1 (5 bases). Sequencing used peripheral blood, obtained 28 days after the second AZD1222 dose. This sequence originates from an adult who received the AZD1222 COVID-19 vaccine. The DNA for the CDR3 is TGTGCCAGCAGTGAAGACGGGGCATGGAACACTGAAGCTTTCTTT. Its protein is CASSEDGAWNTEAFF.